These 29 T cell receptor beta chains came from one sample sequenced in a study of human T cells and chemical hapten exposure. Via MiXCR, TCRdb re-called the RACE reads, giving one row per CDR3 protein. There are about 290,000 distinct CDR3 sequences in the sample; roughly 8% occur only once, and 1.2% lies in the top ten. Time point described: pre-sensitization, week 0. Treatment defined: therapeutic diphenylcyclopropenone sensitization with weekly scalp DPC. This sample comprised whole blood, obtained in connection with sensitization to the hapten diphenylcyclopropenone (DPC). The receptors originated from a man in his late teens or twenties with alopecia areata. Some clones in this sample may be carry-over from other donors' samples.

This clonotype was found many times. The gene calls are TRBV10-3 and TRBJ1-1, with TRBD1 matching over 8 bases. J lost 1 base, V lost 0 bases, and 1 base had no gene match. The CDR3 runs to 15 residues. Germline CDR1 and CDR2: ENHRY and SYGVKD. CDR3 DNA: TGTGCCATCAGTGAGTCCGGGACAGGGAACACTGAAGCTTTCTTT. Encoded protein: CAISESGTGNTEAFF.

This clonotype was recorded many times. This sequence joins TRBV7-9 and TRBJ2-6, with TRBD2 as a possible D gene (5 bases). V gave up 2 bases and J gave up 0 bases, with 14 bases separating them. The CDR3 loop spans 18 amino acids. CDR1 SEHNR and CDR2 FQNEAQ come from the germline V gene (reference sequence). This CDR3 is CASSLFGLAGSGANVLTF. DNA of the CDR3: TGTGCCAGCAGCTTATTCGGGCTGGCGGGCTCTGGGGCCAACGTCCTGACTTTC.

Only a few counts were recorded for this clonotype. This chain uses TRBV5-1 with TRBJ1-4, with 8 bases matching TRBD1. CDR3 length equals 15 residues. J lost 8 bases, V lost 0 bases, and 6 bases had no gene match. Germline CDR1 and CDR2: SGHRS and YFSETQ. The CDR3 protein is CASSLVPGGAEKLFF. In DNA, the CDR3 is TGCGCCAGCAGCTTGGTGCCAGGGGGCGCAGAAAAACTGTTTTTT.

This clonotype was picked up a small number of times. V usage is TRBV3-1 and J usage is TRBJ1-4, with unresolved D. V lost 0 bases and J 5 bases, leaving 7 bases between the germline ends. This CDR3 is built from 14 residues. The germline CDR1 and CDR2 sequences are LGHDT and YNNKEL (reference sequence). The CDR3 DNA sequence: TGTGCCAGCAGCCAAGAACTCATCAATGAAAAACTGTTTTTT. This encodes CASSQELINEKLFF. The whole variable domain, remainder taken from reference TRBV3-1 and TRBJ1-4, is DTAVSQTPKYLVTQMGNDKSIKCEQNLGHDTMYWYKQDSKKFLKIMFSYNNKELIINETVPNRFSPKSPDKAHLNLHINSLELGDSAVYFCASSQELINEKLFFGSGTQLSVL.

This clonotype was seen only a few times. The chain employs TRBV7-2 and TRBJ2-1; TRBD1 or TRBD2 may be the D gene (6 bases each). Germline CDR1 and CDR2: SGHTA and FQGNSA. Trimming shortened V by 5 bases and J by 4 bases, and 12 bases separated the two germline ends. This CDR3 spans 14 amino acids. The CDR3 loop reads CASSGGQKYNEQFF. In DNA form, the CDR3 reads TGTGCCAGCAGCGGGGGGCAAAAGTACAATGAGCAGTTCTTC.

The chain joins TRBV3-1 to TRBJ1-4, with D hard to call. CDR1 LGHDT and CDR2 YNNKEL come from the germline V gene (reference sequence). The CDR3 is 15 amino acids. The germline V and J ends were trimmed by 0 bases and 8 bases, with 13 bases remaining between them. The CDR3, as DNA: TGTGCCAGCAGCCAAGATATCGAAAAAGGGGAAAAACTGTTTTTT. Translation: CASSQDIEKGEKLFF. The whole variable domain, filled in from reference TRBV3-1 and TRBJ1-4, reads DTAVSQTPKYLVTQMGNDKSIKCEQNLGHDTMYWYKQDSKKFLKIMFSYNNKELIINETVPNRFSPKSPDKAHLNLHINSLELGDSAVYFCASSQDIEKGEKLFFGSGTQLSVL.

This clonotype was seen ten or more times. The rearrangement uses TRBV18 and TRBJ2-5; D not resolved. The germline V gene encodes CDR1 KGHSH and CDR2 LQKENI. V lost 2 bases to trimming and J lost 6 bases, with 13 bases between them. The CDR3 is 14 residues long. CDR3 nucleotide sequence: TGTGCCAGCTCACCAAGCGCAGAAAGGAAGACCCAGTACTTC. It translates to CASSPSAERKTQYF. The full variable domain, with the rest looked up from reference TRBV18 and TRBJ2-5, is NAGVMQNPRHLVRRRGQEARLRCSPMKGHSHVYWYRQLPEEGLKFMVYLQKENIIDESGMPKERFSAEFPKEGPSILRIQQVVRGDSAAYFCASSPSAERKTQYFGPGTRLLVL.

The CDR3 sequence is CASSPDRETDTQYF. CDR3 sequence (DNA): TGTGCCAGCAGCCCCGACAGGGAAACAGATACGCAGTATTTT. The chain recombines TRBV7-2 with TRBJ2-3; the match to TRBD1 covers 7 bases. V was clipped by 5 bases and J by 3 bases; unmatched bases: 5. CDR3 length: 14 residues. Looked up from germline, CDR1 is SGHTA and CDR2 is FQGNSA.

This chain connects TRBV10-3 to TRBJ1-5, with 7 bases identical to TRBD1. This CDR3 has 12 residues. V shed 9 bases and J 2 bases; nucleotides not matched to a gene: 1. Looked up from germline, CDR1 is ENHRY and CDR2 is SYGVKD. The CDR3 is CAIQGGNQPQHF. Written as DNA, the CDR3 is TGTGCCATTCAGGGGGGCAATCAGCCCCAGCATTTT.

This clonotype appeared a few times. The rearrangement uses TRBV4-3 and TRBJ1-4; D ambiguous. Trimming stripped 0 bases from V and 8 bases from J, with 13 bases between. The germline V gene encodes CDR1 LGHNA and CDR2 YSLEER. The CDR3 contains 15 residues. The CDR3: CASSQDLRGGEKLFF. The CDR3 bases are TGCGCCAGCAGCCAAGATCTGCGGGGAGGAGAAAAACTGTTTTTT.

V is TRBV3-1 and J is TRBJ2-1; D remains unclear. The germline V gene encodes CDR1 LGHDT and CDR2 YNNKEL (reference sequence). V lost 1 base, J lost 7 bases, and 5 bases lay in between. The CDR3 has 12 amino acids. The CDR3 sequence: CASSQVWNEQFF. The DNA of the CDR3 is TGTGCCAGCAGCCAAGTGTGGAATGAGCAGTTCTTC.

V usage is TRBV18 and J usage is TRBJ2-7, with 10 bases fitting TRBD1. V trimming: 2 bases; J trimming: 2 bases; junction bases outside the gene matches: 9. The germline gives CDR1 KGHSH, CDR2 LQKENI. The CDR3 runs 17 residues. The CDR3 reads CASSPFGTGATTYEQYV. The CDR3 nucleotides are TGTGCCAGCTCACCATTTGGGACAGGGGCGACTACCTACGAGCAGTACGTC.

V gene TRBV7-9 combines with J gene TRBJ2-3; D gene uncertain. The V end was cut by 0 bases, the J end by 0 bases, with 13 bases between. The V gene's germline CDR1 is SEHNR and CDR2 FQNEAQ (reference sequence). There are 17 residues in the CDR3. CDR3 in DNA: TGTGCCAGCAGCTTAGCGATACCCCCCCGGAGCACAGATACGCAGTATTTT. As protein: CASSLAIPPRSTDTQYF.

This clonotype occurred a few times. CDR3 region: CASSNRDRYWDTQYF. The CDR3 nucleotides read TGTGCCAGCAGTAACCGGGACAGGTACTGGGATACGCAGTATTTT. V and J are TRBV27 and TRBJ2-3; TRBD1 aligns across 8 bases. Germline trimming cut 5 bases from V and 6 bases from J; bases unmatched to any gene: 10. Per the germline V gene, CDR1 is MNHEY and CDR2 is SMNVEV (reference sequence). This CDR3 has 15 amino acids.

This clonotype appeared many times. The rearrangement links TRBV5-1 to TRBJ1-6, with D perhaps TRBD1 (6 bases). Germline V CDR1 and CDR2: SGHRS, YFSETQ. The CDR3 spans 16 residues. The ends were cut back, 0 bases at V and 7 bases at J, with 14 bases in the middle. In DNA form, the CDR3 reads TGCGCCAGCAGCTTGGTCTCAGGGGCAGAAAATTCACCCCTCCACTTT. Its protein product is CASSLVSGAENSPLHF.

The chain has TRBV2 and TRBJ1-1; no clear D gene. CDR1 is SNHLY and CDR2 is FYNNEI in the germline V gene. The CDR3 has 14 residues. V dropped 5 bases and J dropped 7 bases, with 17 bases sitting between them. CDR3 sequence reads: CASSLPLGPIEAFF. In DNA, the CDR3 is TGTGCCAGCAGTCTCCCGCTTGGCCCGATTGAAGCTTTCTTT. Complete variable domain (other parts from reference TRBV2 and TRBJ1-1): EPEVTQTPSHQVTQMGQEVILRCVPISNHLYFYWYRQILGQKVEFLVSFYNNEISEKSEIFDDQFSVERPDGSNFTLKIRSTKLEDSAMYFCASSLPLGPIEAFFGQGTRLTVV.

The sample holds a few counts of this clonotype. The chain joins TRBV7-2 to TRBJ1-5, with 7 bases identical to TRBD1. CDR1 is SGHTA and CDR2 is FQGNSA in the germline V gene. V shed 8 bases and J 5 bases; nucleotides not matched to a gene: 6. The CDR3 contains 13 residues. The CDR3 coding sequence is TGTGCCAGCGGATACAGGGGTGATCAGCCCCAGCATTTT. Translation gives CASGYRGDQPQHF.

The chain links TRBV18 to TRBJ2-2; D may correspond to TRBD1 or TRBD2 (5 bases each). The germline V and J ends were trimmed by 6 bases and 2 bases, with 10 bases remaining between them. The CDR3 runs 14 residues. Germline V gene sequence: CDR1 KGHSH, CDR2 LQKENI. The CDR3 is CASSGDGNTGELFF. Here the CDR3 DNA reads TGTGCCAGCTCCGGGGACGGCAACACCGGGGAGCTGTTTTTT.

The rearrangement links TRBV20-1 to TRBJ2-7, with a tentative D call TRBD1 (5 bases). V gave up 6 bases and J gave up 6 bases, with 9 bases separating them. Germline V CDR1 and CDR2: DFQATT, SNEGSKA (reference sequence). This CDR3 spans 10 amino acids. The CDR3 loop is CSATGGEQYF. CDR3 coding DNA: TGCAGTGCCACAGGTGGCGAGCAGTACTTC.

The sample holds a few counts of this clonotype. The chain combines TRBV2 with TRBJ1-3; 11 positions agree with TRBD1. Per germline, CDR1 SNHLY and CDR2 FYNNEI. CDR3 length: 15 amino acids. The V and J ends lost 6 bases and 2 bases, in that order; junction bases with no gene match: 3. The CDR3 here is CASRGQGATGNTIYF. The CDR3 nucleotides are TGTGCCAGCAGAGGACAGGGGGCAACTGGAAACACCATATATTTT. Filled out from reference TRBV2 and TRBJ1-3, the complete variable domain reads EPEVTQTPSHQVTQMGQEVILRCVPISNHLYFYWYRQILGQKVEFLVSFYNNEISEKSEIFDDQFSVERPDGSNFTLKIRSTKLEDSAMYFCASRGQGATGNTIYFGEGSWLTVV.

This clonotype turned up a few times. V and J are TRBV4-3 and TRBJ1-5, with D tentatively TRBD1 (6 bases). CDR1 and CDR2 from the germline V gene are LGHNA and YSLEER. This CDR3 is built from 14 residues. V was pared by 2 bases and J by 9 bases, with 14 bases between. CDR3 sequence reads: CASSQPTGLRPQHF. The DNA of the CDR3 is TGCGCCAGCAGCCAACCCACAGGGCTTCGGCCCCAGCATTTT.

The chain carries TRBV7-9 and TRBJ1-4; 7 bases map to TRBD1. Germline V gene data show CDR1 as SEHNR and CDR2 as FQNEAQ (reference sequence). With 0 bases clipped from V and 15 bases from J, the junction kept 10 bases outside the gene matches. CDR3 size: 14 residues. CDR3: CASSLARGGGRMFF. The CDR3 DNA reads TGTGCCAGCAGCTTAGCGCGTGGAGGGGGCAGAATGTTTTTT.

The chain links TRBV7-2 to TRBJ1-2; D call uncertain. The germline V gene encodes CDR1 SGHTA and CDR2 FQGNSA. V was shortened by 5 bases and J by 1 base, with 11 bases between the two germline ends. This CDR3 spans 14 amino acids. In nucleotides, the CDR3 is TGTGCCAGCAGCACAGAGACACTTAACTATGGCTACACCTTC. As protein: CASSTETLNYGYTF.

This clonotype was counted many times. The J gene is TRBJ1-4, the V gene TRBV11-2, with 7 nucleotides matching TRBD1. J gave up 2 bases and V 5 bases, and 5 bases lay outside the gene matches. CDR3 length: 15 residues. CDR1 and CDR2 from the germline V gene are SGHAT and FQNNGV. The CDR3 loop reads CASSPHRGTNEKLFF. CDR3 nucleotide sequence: TGTGCCAGCAGCCCTCACAGGGGCACTAATGAAAAACTGTTTTTT. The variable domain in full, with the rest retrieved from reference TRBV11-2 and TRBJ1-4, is EAGVAQSPRYKIIEKRQSVAFWCNPISGHATLYWYQQILGQGPKLLIQFQNNGVVDDSQLPKDRFSAERLKGVDSTLKIQPAKLEDSAVYLCASSPHRGTNEKLFFGSGTQLSVL.

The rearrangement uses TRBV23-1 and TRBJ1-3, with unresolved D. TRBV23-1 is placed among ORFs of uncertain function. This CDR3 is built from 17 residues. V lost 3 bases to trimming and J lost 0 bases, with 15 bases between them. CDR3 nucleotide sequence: TGCGCCAGCAGTCACCTGAGTGACAAGCCCTCTGGAAACACCATATATTTT. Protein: CASSHLSDKPSGNTIYF.

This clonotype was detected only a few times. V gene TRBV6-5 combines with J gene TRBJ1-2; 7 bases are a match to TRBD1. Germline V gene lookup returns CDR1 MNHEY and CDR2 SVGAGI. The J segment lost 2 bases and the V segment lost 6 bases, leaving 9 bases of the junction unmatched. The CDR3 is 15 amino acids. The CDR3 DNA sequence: TGTGCCAGCAGCCCCGACAGGGAGTCCAACTATGGCTACACCTTC. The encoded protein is CASSPDRESNYGYTF.

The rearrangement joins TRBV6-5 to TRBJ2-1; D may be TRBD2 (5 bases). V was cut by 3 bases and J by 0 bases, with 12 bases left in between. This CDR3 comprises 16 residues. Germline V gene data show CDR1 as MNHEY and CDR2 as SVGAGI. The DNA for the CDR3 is TGTGCCAGCAGTTATGTTAGCGAAAGCTCCTACAATGAGCAGTTCTTC. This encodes CASSYVSESSYNEQFF.

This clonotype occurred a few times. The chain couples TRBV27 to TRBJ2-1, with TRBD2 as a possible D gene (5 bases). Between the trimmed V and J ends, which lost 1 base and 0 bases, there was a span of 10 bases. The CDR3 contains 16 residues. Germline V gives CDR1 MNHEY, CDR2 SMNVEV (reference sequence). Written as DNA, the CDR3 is TGTGCCAGCAGTTTATGGGCGGGCAGCTCCTACAATGAGCAGTTCTTC. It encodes CASSLWAGSSYNEQFF.

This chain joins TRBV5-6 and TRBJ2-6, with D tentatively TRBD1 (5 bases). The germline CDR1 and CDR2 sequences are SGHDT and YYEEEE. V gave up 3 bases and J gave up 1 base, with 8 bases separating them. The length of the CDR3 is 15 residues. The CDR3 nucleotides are TGTGCCAGCAGCTGGGGCGGTTCTGGGGCCAACGTCCTGACTTTC. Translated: CASSWGGSGANVLTF.